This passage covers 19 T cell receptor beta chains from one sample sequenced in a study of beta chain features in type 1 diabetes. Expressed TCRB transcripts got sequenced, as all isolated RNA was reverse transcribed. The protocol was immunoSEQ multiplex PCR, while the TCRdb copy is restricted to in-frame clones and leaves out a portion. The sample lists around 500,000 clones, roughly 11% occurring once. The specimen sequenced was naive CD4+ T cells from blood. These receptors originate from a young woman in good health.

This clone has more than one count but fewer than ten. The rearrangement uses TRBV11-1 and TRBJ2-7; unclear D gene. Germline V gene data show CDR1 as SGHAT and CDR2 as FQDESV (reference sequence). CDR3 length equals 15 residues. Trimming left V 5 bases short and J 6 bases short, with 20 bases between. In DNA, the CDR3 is TGTGCCAGCAGCCAGATGATGGCGCATCGCGCCGAGCAGTACTTC. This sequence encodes CASSQMMAHRAEQYF.

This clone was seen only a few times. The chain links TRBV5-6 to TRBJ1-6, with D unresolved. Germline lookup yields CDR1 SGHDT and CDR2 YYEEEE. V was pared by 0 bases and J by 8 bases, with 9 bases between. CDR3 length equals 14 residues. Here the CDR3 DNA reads TGTGCCAGCAGCTTGGGGGGAATCTATTCACCCCTCCACTTT. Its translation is CASSLGGIYSPLHF.

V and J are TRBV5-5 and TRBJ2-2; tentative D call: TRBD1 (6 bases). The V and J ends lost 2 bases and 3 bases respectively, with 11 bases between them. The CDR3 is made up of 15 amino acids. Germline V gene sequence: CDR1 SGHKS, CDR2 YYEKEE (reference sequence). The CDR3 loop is CASSFDRPYTGELFF. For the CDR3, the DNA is TGTGCCAGCAGCTTCGACAGGCCCTACACCGGGGAGCTGTTTTTT.

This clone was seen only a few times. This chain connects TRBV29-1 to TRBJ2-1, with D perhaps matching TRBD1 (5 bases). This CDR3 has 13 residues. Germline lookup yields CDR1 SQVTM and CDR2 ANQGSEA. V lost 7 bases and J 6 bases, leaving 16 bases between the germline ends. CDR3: CSGRAPRGNEQFF. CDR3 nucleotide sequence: TGCAGCGGCAGGGCCCCTAGGGGCAATGAGCAGTTCTTC.

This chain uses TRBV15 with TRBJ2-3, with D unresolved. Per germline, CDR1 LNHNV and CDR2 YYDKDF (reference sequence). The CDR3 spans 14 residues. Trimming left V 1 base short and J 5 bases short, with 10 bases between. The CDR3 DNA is TGTGCCACCAGCAGAGCTATCGACAAAGATACGCAGTATTTT. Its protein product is CATSRAIDKDTQYF.

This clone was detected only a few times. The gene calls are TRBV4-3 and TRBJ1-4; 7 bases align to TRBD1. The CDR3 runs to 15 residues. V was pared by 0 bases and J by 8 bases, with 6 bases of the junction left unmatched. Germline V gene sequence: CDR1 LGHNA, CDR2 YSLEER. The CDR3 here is CASSQEYRGGEKLFF. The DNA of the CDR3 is TGCGCCAGCAGCCAAGAATACAGGGGAGGAGAAAAACTGTTTTTT.

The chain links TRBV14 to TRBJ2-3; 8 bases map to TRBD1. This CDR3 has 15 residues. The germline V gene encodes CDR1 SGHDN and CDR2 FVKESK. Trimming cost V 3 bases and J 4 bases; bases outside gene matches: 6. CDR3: CASSHDRGWADTQYF. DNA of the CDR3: TGTGCCAGCAGCCATGACAGGGGATGGGCAGATACGCAGTATTTT.

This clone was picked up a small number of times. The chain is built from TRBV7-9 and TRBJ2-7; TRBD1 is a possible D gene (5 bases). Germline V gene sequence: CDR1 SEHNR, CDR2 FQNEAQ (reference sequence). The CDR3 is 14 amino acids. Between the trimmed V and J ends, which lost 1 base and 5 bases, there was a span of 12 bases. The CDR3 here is CASSLGQSVHEQYF. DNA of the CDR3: TGTGCCAGCAGCTTAGGACAGTCGGTCCACGAGCAGTACTTC.

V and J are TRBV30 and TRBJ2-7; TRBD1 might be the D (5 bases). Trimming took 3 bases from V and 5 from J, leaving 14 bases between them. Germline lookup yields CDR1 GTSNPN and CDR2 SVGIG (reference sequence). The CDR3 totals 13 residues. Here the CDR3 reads CAWRGHRCDEQYF. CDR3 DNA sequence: TGTGCCTGGAGGGGGCATCGGTGCGACGAGCAGTACTTC.

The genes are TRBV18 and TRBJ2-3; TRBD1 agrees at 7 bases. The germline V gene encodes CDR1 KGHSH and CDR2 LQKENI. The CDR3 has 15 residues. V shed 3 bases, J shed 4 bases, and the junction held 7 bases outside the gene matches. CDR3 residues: CASSPDRAGADTQYF. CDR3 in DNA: TGTGCCAGCTCACCCGACAGGGCCGGGGCAGATACGCAGTATTTT.

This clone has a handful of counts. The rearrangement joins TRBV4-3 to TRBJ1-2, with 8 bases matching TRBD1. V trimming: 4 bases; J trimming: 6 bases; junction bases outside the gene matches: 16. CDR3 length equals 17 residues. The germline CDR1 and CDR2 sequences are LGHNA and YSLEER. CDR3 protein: CASSPRTGHTKIDGYTF. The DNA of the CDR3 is TGCGCCAGCAGCCCACGGACAGGGCACACAAAGATCGATGGCTACACCTTC.

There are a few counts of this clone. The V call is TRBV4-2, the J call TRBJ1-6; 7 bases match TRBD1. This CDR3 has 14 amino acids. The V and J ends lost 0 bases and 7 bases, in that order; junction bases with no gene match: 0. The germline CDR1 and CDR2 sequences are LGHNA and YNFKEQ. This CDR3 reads CASSQEGQNSPLHF. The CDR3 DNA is TGTGCCAGCAGCCAAGAGGGACAGAATTCACCCCTCCACTTT.

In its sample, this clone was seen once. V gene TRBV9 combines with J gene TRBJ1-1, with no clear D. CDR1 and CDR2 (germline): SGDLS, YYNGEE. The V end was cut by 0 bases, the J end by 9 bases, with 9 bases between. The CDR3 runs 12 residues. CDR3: CASSVAGSKAFF. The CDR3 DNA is TGTGCCAGCAGCGTAGCGGGCAGTAAAGCTTTCTTT.

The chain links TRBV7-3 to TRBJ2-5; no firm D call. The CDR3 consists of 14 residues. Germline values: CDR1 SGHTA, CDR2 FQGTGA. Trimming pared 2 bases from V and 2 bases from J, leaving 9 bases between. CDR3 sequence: CASSLRARQETQYF. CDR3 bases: TGTGCCAGCAGCTTACGGGCAAGACAAGAGACCCAGTACTTC.

The CDR3 DNA reads as TGTGCCAGCAGTTACCGACAGTCCCAGCCCCAGCATTTT. Encoded protein: CASSYRQSQPQHF. The chain is built from TRBV6-5 and TRBJ1-5; tentative D call: TRBD1 (5 bases). Germline-derived CDR1 and CDR2 are MNHEY and SVGAGI. The CDR3 sequence is 13 residues long. Trimming took off 2 bases at V and 7 bases at J, with 9 bases between the two ends.

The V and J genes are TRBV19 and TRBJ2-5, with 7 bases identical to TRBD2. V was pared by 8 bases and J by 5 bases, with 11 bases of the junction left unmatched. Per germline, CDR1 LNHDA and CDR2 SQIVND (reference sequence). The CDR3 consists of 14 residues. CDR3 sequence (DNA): TGTGCCAGTGGCCCGGGACTACAGTCGGAGACCCAGTACTTC. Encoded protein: CASGPGLQSETQYF.

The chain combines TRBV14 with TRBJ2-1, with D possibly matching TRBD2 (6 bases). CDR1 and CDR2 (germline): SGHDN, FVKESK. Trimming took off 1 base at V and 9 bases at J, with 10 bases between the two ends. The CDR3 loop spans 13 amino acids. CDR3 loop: CASSQVFSGEQFF. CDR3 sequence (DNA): TGTGCCAGCAGCCAAGTTTTTAGCGGTGAGCAGTTCTTC. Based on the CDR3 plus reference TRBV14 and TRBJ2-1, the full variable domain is EAGVTQFPSHSVIEKGQTVTLRCDPISGHDNLYWYRRVMGKEIKFLLHFVKESKQDESGMPNNRFLAERTGGTYSTLKVQPAELEDSGVYFCASSQVFSGEQFFGPGTRLTVL.

The CDR3 loop is CASSQSVREVKQQYF. CDR3 in DNA: TGCGCCAGCAGTCAATCAGTGAGAGAAGTTAAGCAGCAGTACTTC. The J gene is TRBJ2-7, the V gene TRBV23-1; D remains unclear. TRBV23-1 has ORF status, its function being uncertain. V was shortened by 0 bases and J by 8 bases, with 17 bases between the two germline ends. CDR3 length equals 15 residues.

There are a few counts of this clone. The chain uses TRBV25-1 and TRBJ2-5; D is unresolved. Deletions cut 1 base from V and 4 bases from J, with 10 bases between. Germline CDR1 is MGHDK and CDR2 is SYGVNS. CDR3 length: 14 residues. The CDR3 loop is CASSELGFGETQYF. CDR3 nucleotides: TGTGCCAGCAGTGAATTAGGGTTTGGAGAGACCCAGTACTTC.